This TCR beta chain was observed in a study of blood T cell repertoires in COVID-19. Study context: Sample material is recorded as cDNA or gDNA derived from T cells, B-cell-depleted T cells, or PBMCs.

Sequencing used immunoSEQ multiplex PCR; TCRdb keeps in-frame clones, though not all of them. This table holds about 42,000 clones, approximately 91% found once. J was trimmed by 0 bases and V by 4 bases; bases with no gene match: 6. Germline V lookup: CDR1 MNHEY, CDR2 SMNVEV (reference sequence). The CDR3 contains 16 residues. The chain joins TRBV27 to TRBJ1-5, with TRBD1 matching 7 bases. The specimen was peripheral blood. This TCR was recovered from a human donor in a cohort sampled during active COVID-19. The CDR3 nucleotides read TGTGCCAGCAGTTGGTCCGGGACAGCTAGCAATCAGCCCCAGCATTTT. It is translated as CASSWSGTASNQPQHF.